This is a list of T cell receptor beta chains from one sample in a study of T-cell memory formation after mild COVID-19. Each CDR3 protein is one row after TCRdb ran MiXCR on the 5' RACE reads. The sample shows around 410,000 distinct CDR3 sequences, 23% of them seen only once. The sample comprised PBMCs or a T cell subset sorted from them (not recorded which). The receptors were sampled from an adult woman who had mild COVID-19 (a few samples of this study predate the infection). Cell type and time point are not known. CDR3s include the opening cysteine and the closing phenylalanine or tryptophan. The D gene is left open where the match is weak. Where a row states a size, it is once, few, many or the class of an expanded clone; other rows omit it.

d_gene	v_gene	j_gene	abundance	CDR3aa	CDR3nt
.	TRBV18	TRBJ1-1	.	CASSPRGVTRLDTEAFF	TGTGCCAGCTCACCACGGGGGGTCACTAGGCTAGACACTGAAGCTTTCTTT
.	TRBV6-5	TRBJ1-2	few	CASSYVGGPNGGYTF	TGTGCCAGCAGTTACGTGGGGGGGCCTAACGGTGGCTACACCTTC
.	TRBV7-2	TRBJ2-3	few	CASSSVGADTQYF	TGTGCCAGCAGCTCAGTGGGGGCAGATACGCAGTATTTT
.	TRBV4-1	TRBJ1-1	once	CASTRLGGGEEAFF	TGCGCCAGCACCCGGCTCGGAGGAGGAGAAGAAGCTTTCTTT
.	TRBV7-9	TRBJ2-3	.	CASSPGVGTYTDTQYF	TGTGCCAGCAGCCCGGGGGTGGGGACCTACACAGATACGCAGTATTTT
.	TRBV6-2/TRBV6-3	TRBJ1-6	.	CASSERGLWRAFYNSPLHF	TGTGCCAGCAGTGAGAGGGGACTTTGGAGGGCATTCTATAATTCACCCCTCCACTTT
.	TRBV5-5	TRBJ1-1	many	CASSRTTGSEAFF	TGTGCCAGCAGCCGTACGACCGGGAGTGAAGCTTTCTTT
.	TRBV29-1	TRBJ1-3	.	CSYRGSSGNTIYF	TGCAGCTATAGGGGTTCCTCTGGAAACACCATATATTTT
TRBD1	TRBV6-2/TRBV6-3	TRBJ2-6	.	CASSSGQFRSGANVLTF	TGTGCCAGCAGTTCGGGACAGTTCAGGTCTGGGGCCAACGTCCTGACTTTC
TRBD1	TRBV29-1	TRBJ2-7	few	CSVESVGQGDHEQYF	TGCAGCGTTGAAAGCGTAGGACAGGGGGACCACGAGCAGTACTTC
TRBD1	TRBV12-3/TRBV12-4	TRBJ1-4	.	CASSLQGAVLEKLFF	TGTGCCAGCAGCCTTCAGGGGGCGGTTTTGGAAAAACTGTTTTTT